This TCR beta chain is drawn from a study of cytomegalovirus exposure and HLA in healthy donors. Overall study results and limits: Several of the most significant clusters were apparently associated with common viral pathogens in a later analysis. Sequencing artifact likely explains a cluster of highly shared sequence variants.

The PCR used 60 Vbeta and 13 Jbeta primers. Sequencing was performed with immunoSEQ multiplex PCR; in TCRdb, only in-frame clones are kept and a portion is missing. The sample lists some 90,000 clones; roughly 70% were seen once. Germline V gives CDR1 SGHTA, CDR2 FQGTGA. Trimming at V came to 4 bases and at J to 0 bases, leaving 4 bases not matched to a gene. There are 15 residues in the CDR3. The sample holds one count of this clone. The antigen remains unidentified. The sequence came from a man aged 45 to 65 in good health and CMV-seronegative. This rearrangement joins TRBV7-3 to TRBJ2-3; 7 bases agree with TRBD2. The sample taken for sequencing was PBMCs. The CDR3 DNA is TGTGCCAGCAGCTCTGGACTAGGAAGCACAGATACGCAGTATTTT. Translation: CASSSGLGSTDTQYF.